This record covers a single TCR beta chain. Its cognate antigen is unknown. Sampled blood was obtained at baseline, cycle 4 day 1, and cycle 7 day 1. Sequencing used immunoSEQ multiplex PCR; TCRdb keeps in-frame clones, though not all of them. The sample contains tens of thousands of clones, roughly nine tenths of which appear only once. This entry belongs to a study of OX40 agonist ivuxolimab in advanced cancers. Study-level background: Ivuxolimab, an antibody acting as an agonist of OX40 (CD134), was used to treat patients. The study's findings and limits: Undetermined was the antigen specificity of the expanded peripheral T cells. The mean number of expanded clones was higher in CD8+ T cells than in CD4+.

The CDR3 is 12 residues long. Looked up from germline, CDR1 is SGHKS and CDR2 is YYEKEE (reference sequence). Deletions cut 4 bases from V and 0 bases from J, with 4 bases between. The input for sequencing was CD4+ or CD8+ T cells sorted from blood, taken in a trial of the OX40 agonist ivuxolimab. This sequence joins TRBV5-5 and TRBJ1-1; D ambiguous. The TCR sequence derives from an adult with an advanced solid tumor such as melanoma, head and neck, liver or kidney cancer. CDR3 sequence: CASSPLNTEAFF. The CDR3 DNA reads as TGTGCCAGCAGCCCCTTGAACACTGAAGCTTTCTTT. Based on the CDR3 plus reference TRBV5-5 and TRBJ1-1, the full variable domain is DAGVTQSPTHLIKTRGQQVTLRCSPISGHKSVSWYQQVLGQGPQFIFQYYEKEERGRGNFPDRFSARQFPNYSSELNVNALLLGDSALYLCASSPLNTEAFFGQGTRLTVV.